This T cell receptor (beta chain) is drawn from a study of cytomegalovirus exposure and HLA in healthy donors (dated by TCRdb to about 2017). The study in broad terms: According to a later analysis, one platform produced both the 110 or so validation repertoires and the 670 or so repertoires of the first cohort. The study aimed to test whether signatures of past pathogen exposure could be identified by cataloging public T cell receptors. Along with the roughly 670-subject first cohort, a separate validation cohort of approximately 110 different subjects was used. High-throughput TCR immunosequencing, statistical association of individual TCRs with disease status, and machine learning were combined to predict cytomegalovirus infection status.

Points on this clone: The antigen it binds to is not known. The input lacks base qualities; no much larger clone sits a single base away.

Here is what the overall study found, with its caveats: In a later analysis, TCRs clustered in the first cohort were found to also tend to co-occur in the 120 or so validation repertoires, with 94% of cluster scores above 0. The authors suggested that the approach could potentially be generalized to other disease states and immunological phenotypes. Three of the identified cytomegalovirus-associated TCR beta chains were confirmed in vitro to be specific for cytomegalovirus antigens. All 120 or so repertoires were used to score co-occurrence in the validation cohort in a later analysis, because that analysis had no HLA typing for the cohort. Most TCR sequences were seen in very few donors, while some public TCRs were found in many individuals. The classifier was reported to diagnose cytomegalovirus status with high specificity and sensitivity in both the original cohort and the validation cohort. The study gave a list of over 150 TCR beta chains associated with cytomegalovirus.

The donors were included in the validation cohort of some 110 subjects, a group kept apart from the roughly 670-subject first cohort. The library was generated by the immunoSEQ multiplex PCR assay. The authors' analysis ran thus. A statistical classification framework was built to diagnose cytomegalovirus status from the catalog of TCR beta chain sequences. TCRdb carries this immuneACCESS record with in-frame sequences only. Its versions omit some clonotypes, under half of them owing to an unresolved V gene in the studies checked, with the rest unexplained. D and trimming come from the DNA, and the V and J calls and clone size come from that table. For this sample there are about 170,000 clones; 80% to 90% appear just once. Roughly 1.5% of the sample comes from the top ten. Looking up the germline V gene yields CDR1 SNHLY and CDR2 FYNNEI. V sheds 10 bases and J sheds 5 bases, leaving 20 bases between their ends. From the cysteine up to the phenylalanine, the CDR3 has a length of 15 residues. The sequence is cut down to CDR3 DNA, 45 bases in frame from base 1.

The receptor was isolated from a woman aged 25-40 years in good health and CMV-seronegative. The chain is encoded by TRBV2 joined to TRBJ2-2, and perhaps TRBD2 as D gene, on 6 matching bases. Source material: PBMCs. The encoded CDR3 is CAISISLGRTGELFF. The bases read TGTGCCATCTCCATCTCCTTAGGGAGGACCGGGGAGCTGTTTTTT.